These 28 T cell receptor beta chains originate from one sample sequenced in a study of T-cell reconstitution after alpha-beta-depleted transplantation in children. Library preparation (for TCRbeta) was performed with unique molecular identifiers. TCRdb analysed the PCR reads with MiXCR anew, one entry per CDR3 protein. This sample has 220,000 or so distinct CDR3 sequences, with just under 8.5% found just once. The input for sequencing was PBMCs, mostly from graft donor cells, taken 180 days after TCRalphabeta/CD19-depleted stem cell transplant. These receptors originate from a male patient aged 10 to 17 who had a stem cell transplant for acute lymphoblastic leukemia, so the T cells may come from the graft donor.

At least ten counts were recorded for this clonotype. The chain links TRBV27 to TRBJ2-1, with D perhaps TRBD1 (6 bases). Germline values: CDR1 MNHEY, CDR2 SMNVEV (reference sequence). This CDR3 spans 17 amino acids. V shed 8 bases and J shed 4 bases, with 24 bases lying between them. The CDR3 protein is CASALMAGTPSYNEQFF. The CDR3, as DNA: TGTGCCAGCGCATTAATGGCCGGGACACCATCGTACAATGAGCAGTTCTTC.

This clonotype occurred many times. This chain joins TRBV24-1 and TRBJ2-3; D gene unclear. Trimming removed 3 bases from V and 3 bases from J, with 9 bases in between. The CDR3 loop spans 14 amino acids. In germline, CDR1 is KGHDR, CDR2 SFDVKD. The CDR3: CATSDGVWTDTQYF. The CDR3 DNA is TGTGCCACCAGTGATGGCGTCTGGACAGATACGCAGTATTTT.

This clonotype was counted many times. This rearrangement joins TRBV5-1 to TRBJ2-7; D is perhaps TRBD1 (6 bases). This CDR3 contains 14 residues. The V gene's germline CDR1 is SGHRS and CDR2 YFSETQ. V was pared by 3 bases and J by 4 bases, with 14 bases between. The chain's CDR3 is CASSSRDTGYEQYF. The DNA of the CDR3 is TGCGCCAGCAGCTCGAGGGACACCGGGTACGAGCAGTACTTC.

This clonotype showed up many times. The chain combines TRBV27 with TRBJ1-1; the D is unclear. This CDR3 contains 16 residues. The V end lost 3 bases, the J end lost 1 base, and 15 bases lay between the germline ends. Germline V CDR1 and CDR2: MNHEY, SMNVEV (reference sequence). DNA for the CDR3: TGTGCCAGCAGTTTTCACCCCCTGGGATCGAACACTGAAGCTTTCTTT. Its translation is CASSFHPLGSNTEAFF.

This CDR3 is CASSYLGGYGQGSYNEQFF. The CDR3, as DNA: TGTGCCAGCAGTTACCTGGGGGGGTACGGACAGGGATCCTACAATGAGCAGTTCTTC. The chain joins TRBV6-5 to TRBJ2-1; tentatively, D is TRBD1 (8 bases). The CDR3 is made up of 19 amino acids. In germline, CDR1 is MNHEY, CDR2 SVGAGI. V lost 2 bases to trimming and J lost 1 base, with 21 bases between them.

This clonotype was counted between two and nine times. The V and J genes are TRBV7-3 and TRBJ2-5; TRBD1 might be the D (6 bases). Trimming took off 6 bases at V and 5 bases at J, with 13 bases between the two ends. Germline assignment: CDR1 SGHTA and CDR2 FQGTGA. The CDR3 is 13 amino acids. This CDR3 is CASSEGVRETQYF. CDR3 in DNA: TGTGCCAGCAGTGAGGGGGTACGGGAGACCCAGTACTTC.

This clonotype was detected only a few times. The chain recombines TRBV20-1 with TRBJ1-2, with D possibly TRBD1 on 6 matching bases. Germline CDR1 and CDR2: DFQATT and SNEGSKA (reference sequence). V lost 6 bases and J 4 bases, leaving 18 bases between the germline ends. The CDR3 contains 14 residues. The CDR3 is CSAQQGSGRYGYTF. In nucleotides, the CDR3 is TGCAGTGCGCAGCAGGGGAGCGGGCGCTATGGCTACACCTTC.

This clonotype was seen repeatedly, ten times or more. The chain couples TRBV20-1 to TRBJ2-3; 11 bases line up with TRBD2. Trimming took 7 bases from V and 2 from J; bases not matched to a gene: 2. The germline V gene encodes CDR1 DFQATT and CDR2 SNEGSKA (reference sequence). The CDR3 runs to 13 residues. The CDR3 region is CSGLAGPTDTQYF. The CDR3 region has the DNA TGCAGTGGACTAGCGGGACCCACAGATACGCAGTATTTT.

This clonotype was observed at least ten times. V usage is TRBV4-3 and J usage is TRBJ2-7; the D is unclear. Trimming pared 0 bases from V and 3 bases from J, leaving 6 bases between. Germline V gene data show CDR1 as LGHNA and CDR2 as YSLEER. The length of the CDR3 is 13 residues. The CDR3 DNA reads as TGCGCCAGCAGCCAAGATGACCACTACGAGCAGTACTTC. This translates into CASSQDDHYEQYF.

This clonotype was seen repeatedly, ten times or more. J is TRBJ1-1 and V is TRBV6-6; D not certain. CDR1 MNHNY and CDR2 SVGAGI come from the germline V gene (reference sequence). The CDR3 consists of 12 residues. The V gene lost 2 bases and the J gene lost 0 bases, with 1 base spanning the gap. The CDR3 here is CASSYMNTEAFF. The CDR3 DNA reads as TGTGCCAGCAGTTACATGAACACTGAAGCTTTCTTT.

There are many counts of this clonotype. The rearrangement joins TRBV14 to TRBJ1-1; the D gene is possibly TRBD1 (5 bases). The CDR3 is made up of 14 amino acids. From germline, CDR1 is SGHDN and CDR2 FVKESK. Between the trimmed V and J ends, which lost 1 base and 4 bases, there was a span of 10 bases. The CDR3: CASSQALGVTEAFF. The CDR3, as DNA: TGTGCCAGCAGCCAAGCCTTAGGGGTCACTGAAGCTTTCTTT.

In its sample, this clonotype was seen many times. This chain joins TRBV7-8 and TRBJ2-7; D might be TRBD1 or TRBD2, each matching 5 bases. Per germline, CDR1 SGHVS and CDR2 FQNEAQ. This CDR3 comprises 14 residues. Trimming took 5 bases from V and 5 from J, leaving 16 bases between them. CDR3 sequence reads: CASSLGPGAHEQYF. The CDR3 DNA reads as TGTGCCAGCAGCCTCGGCCCCGGGGCGCACGAGCAGTACTTC. The whole variable domain, remainder taken from reference TRBV7-8 and TRBJ2-7, is GAGVSQSPRYKVAKRGQDVALRCDPISGHVSLFWYQQALGQGPEFLTYFQNEAQLDKSGLPSDRFFAERPEGSVSTLKIQRTQQEDSAVYLCASSLGPGAHEQYFGPGTRLTVT.

In its sample, this clonotype was seen many times. The chain is built from TRBV20-1 and TRBJ2-7, with D possibly matching TRBD2 (5 bases). Germline V gene sequence: CDR1 DFQATT, CDR2 SNEGSKA (reference sequence). Trimming took 1 base from V and 3 from J, leaving 19 bases between them. The CDR3 has 16 residues. The CDR3 spells CSARGLGAELYYEQYF. Here the CDR3 DNA reads TGCAGTGCTAGAGGGCTCGGAGCGGAGCTTTACTACGAGCAGTACTTC.

This clonotype was seen many times. The chain is built from TRBV28 and TRBJ1-5; perhaps TRBD1 as D (6 bases). The V end was cut by 4 bases, the J end by 5 bases, with 12 bases between. The CDR3 is 14 residues long. Germline CDR1 and CDR2: MDHEN and SYDVKM. The CDR3 bases are TGTGCCAGCAGTTATATCAGGGGACATCAGCCCCAGCATTTT. It yields the protein CASSYIRGHQPQHF.

This clonotype was seen ten or more times. The CDR3 spells CASSPVGPSSYNEQFF. The CDR3 DNA sequence: TGCGCCAGCAGCCCCGTGGGCCCCAGCTCCTACAATGAGCAGTTCTTC. This chain uses TRBV5-1 with TRBJ2-1; D is undetermined. V was shortened by 4 bases and J by 0 bases, with 14 bases between the two germline ends. Germline CDR1 is SGHRS and CDR2 is YFSETQ. The length of the CDR3 is 16 residues.

This clonotype has at least ten counts. The chain employs TRBV5-1 and TRBJ2-1; 9 bases agree with TRBD2. The CDR3 consists of 17 residues. Trimming at V came to 3 bases and at J to 8 bases, leaving 15 bases not matched to a gene. CDR1 is SGHRS, CDR2 YFSETQ, per germline. Here the CDR3 DNA reads TGCGCCAGCAGCTACCCCTTGCGGGAGGGCCGTCGGGATGAGCAGTTCTTC. Protein product: CASSYPLREGRRDEQFF.

This clonotype was detected many times. The chain is built from TRBV7-3 and TRBJ2-1; 8 nucleotides match TRBD2. V lost 1 base to trimming and J lost 7 bases; unmatched junction nucleotides: 9. The CDR3 is 16 amino acids. Germline V gene sequence: CDR1 SGHTA, CDR2 FQGTGA. In DNA, the CDR3 is TGTGCCAGCAGCTTAATGGCGACTAGCGAGATAAATGAGCAGTTCTTC. Translating gives CASSLMATSEINEQFF. The full variable domain, with the rest looked up from reference TRBV7-3 and TRBJ2-1, is GAGVSQTPSNKVTEKGKYVELRCDPISGHTALYWYRQSLGQGPEFLIYFQGTGAADDSGLPNDRFFAVRPEGSVSTLKIQRTERGDSAVYLCASSLMATSEINEQFFGPGTRLTVL.

At least ten counts were recorded for this clonotype. This chain connects TRBV29-1 to TRBJ2-5; 9 nucleotides align to TRBD1. Trimming took 6 bases from V and 2 from J; bases not matched to a gene: 1. The CDR3 totals 12 residues. Looked up from germline, CDR1 is SQVTM and CDR2 is ANQGSEA. CDR3 in DNA: TGCAGCGTGGGGACAGGGCAAGAGACCCAGTACTTC. This gives the protein CSVGTGQETQYF.

This clonotype was picked up many times. The gene calls are TRBV28 and TRBJ2-1; D is possibly TRBD2 (6 bases). Germline values: CDR1 MDHEN, CDR2 SYDVKM. The CDR3 consists of 17 residues. Trimming stripped 1 base from V and 9 bases from J, with 22 bases between. The chain's CDR3 is CASSLSQIRAFGGEQFF. CDR3 in DNA: TGTGCCAGCAGTTTATCTCAAATCAGGGCCTTCGGGGGTGAGCAGTTCTTC.

This clonotype was observed a handful of times. This may come from a read error, since a much larger clone is one base off. J is TRBJ2-3 and V is TRBV28; D uncertain. Germline V gives CDR1 MDHEN, CDR2 SYDVKM. The CDR3 is made up of 13 amino acids. The V end was cut by 5 bases, the J end by 6 bases, with 12 bases between. In nucleotides, the CDR3 is TGTGCCAGCAGTCCCGTTATGGTGGATACGCAGTATTTT. Protein: CASSPVMVDTQYF.

This clonotype was detected ten times or more. The chain employs TRBV11-2 and TRBJ2-3, with unresolved D. Germline V CDR1 and CDR2: SGHAT, FQNNGV. The CDR3 sequence is 13 residues long. V was trimmed by 7 bases and J by 2 bases, leaving 10 bases between them. CDR3 bases: TGTGCCAGCATCCAGGCTTCCACAGATACGCAGTATTTT. Protein: CASIQASTDTQYF.

This clonotype showed up many times. The chain carries TRBV18 and TRBJ1-6, with D unclear. The germline V gene has CDR1 KGHSH and CDR2 LQKENI. The CDR3 has 13 residues. V was shortened by 1 base and J by 7 bases, with 5 bases between the two germline ends. The CDR3 here is CASSPLENSPLHF. The DNA for the CDR3 is TGTGCCAGCTCACCACTGGAGAATTCACCCCTCCACTTT.

This clonotype appeared many times. V is TRBV12-3 or TRBV12-4 and J is TRBJ2-5; TRBD2 matches 15 bases. Trimming at V came to 1 base and at J to 5 bases, leaving 2 bases not matched to a gene. CDR3 length: 16 residues. CDR3: CASSLGGTSGRETQYF. DNA of the CDR3: TGTGCCAGCAGTTTAGGCGGGACTAGCGGGAGGGAGACCCAGTACTTC.

This clonotype was seen ten or more times. The chain has TRBV10-3 and TRBJ2-1; a weak D match, TRBD2 (6 bases). This CDR3 is built from 13 residues. The V gene lost 1 base and the J gene lost 10 bases, with 11 bases spanning the gap. Germline loops: CDR1 ENHRY, CDR2 SYGVKD. CDR3 coding DNA: TGTGCCATCAGTGAGTTGTTGGGGGGAGAGCAGTTCTTC. Translated: CAISELLGGEQFF.

This clonotype was detected ten times or more. This chain links TRBV18 with TRBJ2-2; no firm D call. This CDR3 has 15 residues. CDR1 and CDR2 (germline): KGHSH, LQKENI. The V end lost 0 bases, the J end lost 0 bases, and 5 bases lay between the germline ends. In DNA, the CDR3 is TGTGCCAGCTCACCACCCAGCACGAACACCGGGGAGCTGTTTTTT. Translating gives CASSPPSTNTGELFF.

This clonotype was found many times. The chain joins TRBV7-6 to TRBJ1-5; D remains ambiguous. The V gene's germline CDR1 is SGHVS and CDR2 FNYEAQ. Deletions cut 4 bases from V and 4 bases from J, with 8 bases between. The CDR3 has 13 residues. The CDR3 nucleotides read TGTGCCAGCAGCTACAAGCCGAATCAGCCCCAGCATTTT. This translates into CASSYKPNQPQHF. The full variable domain, with the rest looked up from reference TRBV7-6 and TRBJ1-5, is GAGVSQSPRYKVTKRGQDVALRCDPISGHVSLYWYRQALGQGPEFLTYFNYEAQQDKSGLPNDRFSAERPEGSISTLTIQRTEQRDSAMYRCASSYKPNQPQHFGDGTRLSIL.

This clonotype was seen at least ten times. The V gene is TRBV27, the J gene TRBJ2-7, with 8 bases matching TRBD1. This CDR3 spans 13 amino acids. In germline, CDR1 is MNHEY, CDR2 SMNVEV (reference sequence). Losses at the gene ends were 6 bases for V and 0 bases for J; bases not matched to a gene: 1. The CDR3 spells CASRQGASYEQYF. In DNA, the CDR3 is TGTGCCAGCAGGCAGGGGGCCTCCTACGAGCAGTACTTC.

As regards this clonotype: A read error is possible here, since a much larger clone lies one base away. The chain combines TRBV12-3 or TRBV12-4 with TRBJ2-1, with 8 positions matching TRBD2. The length of the CDR3 is 18 residues. The CDR3 here is CACSSGPLAGRQLGEQFF. The CDR3 nucleotides are TGTGCCTGCAGTTCTGGCCCTTTAGCGGGGCGTCAGTTGGGTGAGCAGTTCTTC.